The 9 T cell receptor beta chains given below trace back to one sample, sequenced in a study of fetal regulatory T cell absence and autoimmunity. TCRdb's table, derived via immunoSEQ multiplex PCR, lists solely in-frame clones and lacks some. Seen here are 95,000 or so clones, about three quarters observed once, and the top ten hold 1.5% to 2.5%. The sequencing input was pancreas tissue. The receptors were gathered from a male donor with IPEX syndrome.

This clone was seen only once. The chain employs TRBV7-9 and TRBJ2-1; D not resolved. The CDR3 sequence is 12 residues long. Deletions cut 1 base from V and 5 bases from J, with 3 bases between. The germline gives CDR1 SEHNR, CDR2 FQNEAQ (reference sequence). In nucleotides, the CDR3 is TGTGCCAGCAGCTTAGACAACAATGAGCAGTTCTTC. It is translated as CASSLDNNEQFF.

The V gene is TRBV20-1, the J gene TRBJ1-2; unclear D gene. Per germline, CDR1 DFQATT and CDR2 SNEGSKA (reference sequence). This CDR3 is built from 9 residues. V lost 6 bases and J lost 8, with 7 bases in between. This CDR3 reads CSAHWGYTF. The CDR3 bases are TGCAGTGCCCACTGGGGCTACACCTTC.

This chain uses TRBV6-6 with TRBJ1-4; TRBD1 agrees at 7 bases. This CDR3 is 15 amino acids long. Per the germline V gene, CDR1 is MNHNY and CDR2 is SVGAGI (reference sequence). V lost 5 bases, J lost 0 bases, and 3 bases stayed unmatched. In DNA form, the CDR3 reads TGTGCCAGCAGTGCGACAGGGCCAACTAATGAAAAACTGTTTTTT. This encodes CASSATGPTNEKLFF.

The rearrangement joins TRBV5-1 to TRBJ1-2; no clear D gene. The germline V gene has CDR1 SGHRS and CDR2 YFSETQ. The CDR3 totals 13 residues. Trimming took 2 bases from V and 2 from J, leaving 7 bases between them. CDR3 sequence reads: CASSFGKNYGYTF. The DNA for the CDR3 is TGCGCCAGCAGCTTTGGCAAAAACTATGGCTACACCTTC.

The V and J genes are TRBV6-5 and TRBJ1-1; TRBD1 is a possible D gene (5 bases). The ends were cut back, 2 bases at V and 4 bases at J, with 8 bases in the middle. Germline CDR1 MNHEY, CDR2 SVGAGI. CDR3 length equals 13 residues. The CDR3 sequence: CASSYVTGTEAFF. In nucleotides, the CDR3 is TGTGCCAGCAGTTACGTCACAGGCACTGAAGCTTTCTTT.

This clone was seen many times. The V and J genes are TRBV10-1 and TRBJ1-6, with D hard to call. CDR3 length equals 15 residues. From germline, CDR1 is WNHNN and CDR2 SYGVQD (reference sequence). V gave up 0 bases and J gave up 9 bases, with 12 bases separating them. This chain's CDR3 is CASSESGGGCSPLHF. The CDR3 coding sequence is TGCGCCAGCAGTGAGTCGGGCGGAGGGTGTTCACCCCTCCACTTT.

The J gene is TRBJ2-7, the V gene TRBV7-6; D perhaps matches TRBD2 (5 bases). The length of the CDR3 is 13 residues. CDR1 and CDR2 (germline): SGHVS, FNYEAQ. V was clipped by 3 bases and J by 2 bases, with 8 bases between them. This CDR3 is CASSLRGPYEQYF. In DNA, the CDR3 is TGTGCCAGCAGCTTGAGAGGGCCCTACGAGCAGTACTTC.

The gene calls are TRBV7-2 and TRBJ2-5; 11 bases are shared with TRBD2. Trimming cost V 5 bases and J 5 bases; bases outside gene matches: 4. The V gene's germline CDR1 is SGHTA and CDR2 FQGNSA. This CDR3 has 14 residues. CDR3 region: CASSGTSGWETQYF. CDR3 DNA sequence: TGTGCCAGCAGCGGGACTAGCGGATGGGAGACCCAGTACTTC.

This clone was recorded only once. This sequence joins TRBV4-1 and TRBJ2-7; perhaps TRBD2 as D (5 bases). Germline loops: CDR1 MGHRA, CDR2 YSYEKL. V was clipped by 5 bases and J by 6 bases, with 14 bases between them. The CDR3 extends over 13 amino acids. CDR3 nucleotides: TGCGCCAGCAGCGGAAATCCTCGGGGCGAGCAGTACTTC. Its protein is CASSGNPRGEQYF.